Each of the 27 T cell receptor beta chains below was sequenced from the same sample in a study of CD8+CD57+ T cells in acquired aplastic anemia. CD8+CD57+ cell expansion had been shown by flow cytometry in patients chosen for sequencing. Profiling of TCR beta VDJ combinations and CDR3 sequences used genomic DNA as template. TCRdb analysed the reads with MiXCR anew, one entry per CDR3 protein. Here the sample spans around 430,000 distinct CDR3 sequences, less than 35% being singletons. Sequencing used sorted CD4+, CD8+, or CD8+CD57+ T cells (not recorded which) from PBMCs. All receptors come from a human donor with aplastic anemia.

In this sample, this clonotype turned up many times. The chain uses TRBV19 and TRBJ2-7; possibly TRBD1 for D (6 bases). The germline gives CDR1 LNHDA, CDR2 SQIVND (reference sequence). The CDR3 loop spans 13 amino acids. Trimming took off 7 bases at V and 2 bases at J, with 12 bases between the two ends. The CDR3 DNA follows: TGTGCCAGTACCGCAGGGGCCCCCTACGAGCAGTACTTC. As protein: CASTAGAPYEQYF.

The V and J genes are TRBV15 and TRBJ2-5; 8 bases are a match to TRBD2. The J call may be in error: the DNA end matches TRBJ2-1 better. The germline CDR1 and CDR2 sequences are LNHNV and YYDKDF (reference sequence). The CDR3 consists of 14 residues. CDR3 loop: CAITAPTGGGEQFF. The CDR3 coding sequence is TGTGCCATCACTGCTCCTACGGGGGGGGGTGAGCAGTTCTTC.

In its sample, this clonotype was seen a few times. The chain combines TRBV14 with TRBJ2-3; D not certain. V was cut by 0 bases and J by 8 bases, with 9 bases left in between. CDR3 length: 13 residues. CDR1 and CDR2 (germline): SGHDN, FVKESK. The CDR3 coding sequence is TGTGCCAGCAGCCAAGATATGTCGGGTACGCAGTATTTT. This gives the protein CASSQDMSGTQYF.

The chain is built from TRBV19 and TRBJ2-3, with TRBD2 as a possible D gene (7 bases). There are 14 residues in the CDR3. The V end was cut by 8 bases, the J end by 1 base, with 13 bases between. Germline loops: CDR1 LNHDA, CDR2 SQIVND (reference sequence). CDR3 in amino acids: CASGGRGGTDTQYF. CDR3 nucleotide sequence: TGTGCCAGTGGAGGGAGGGGGGGCACAGATACGCAGTATTTT.

At least ten counts were recorded for this clonotype. The gene calls are TRBV13 and TRBJ2-5; D remains ambiguous. Trimming cost V 7 bases and J 1 base, with 10 bases left between them. Germline CDR1 and CDR2: PRHDT and FYEKMQ (reference sequence). This CDR3 is 13 amino acids long. The CDR3 bases are TGTGCCAGCAACCCCCCCGGCCAAGAGACCCAGTACTTC. Residues: CASNPPGQETQYF.

This chain links TRBV2 with TRBJ1-5; D remains ambiguous. The CDR3 runs 17 residues. The V end lost 0 bases, the J end lost 0 bases, and 12 bases lay between the germline ends. Per germline, CDR1 SNHLY and CDR2 FYNNEI. The CDR3 here is CASSEAGFSCSNQPQHF. The CDR3 coding sequence is TGTGCCAGCAGTGAAGCCGGTTTTTCCTGTAGCAATCAGCCCCAGCATTTT.

This clonotype has a count of ten or more. Since no conserved phenylalanine or tryptophan closes the CDR3, a read error is the likely cause. The DNA is left out, because the CDR3 cannot be placed on it with certainty; the CDR3 is given as TCRdb lists it. V gene TRBV6-4 combines with J gene TRBJ1-2; the tabulated D call, TRBD1, remains unverified against the DNA. The CDR3 is made up of 10 amino acids, end residues included. The V gene's germline CDR1 is MRHNA and CDR2 SNTAGT. The CDR3: CASIRDARGG.

Many counts were recorded for this clonotype. V gene TRBV15 combines with J gene TRBJ2-1; D may be TRBD2 (5 bases). The ends were cut back, 3 bases at V and 2 bases at J, with 14 bases in the middle. Germline V lookup: CDR1 LNHNV, CDR2 YYDKDF (reference sequence). CDR3 length: 16 residues. CDR3 coding DNA: TGTGCCACCAGCAGTGACGGGGTACGGACCTACAATGAGCAGTTCTTC. It codes for CATSSDGVRTYNEQFF. Filled out from reference TRBV15 and TRBJ2-1, the complete variable domain reads DAMVIQNPRYQVTQFGKPVTLSCSQTLNHNVMYWYQQKSSQAPKLLFHYYDKDFNNEADTPDNFQSRRPNTSFCFLDIRSPGLGDTAMYLCATSSDGVRTYNEQFFGPGTRLTVL.

V and J are TRBV30 and TRBJ2-3, with D hard to call. The CDR3 is 14 residues long. Deletions cut 0 bases from V and 1 base from J, with 8 bases between. CDR1 GTSNPN and CDR2 SVGIG come from the germline V gene (reference sequence). The CDR3 DNA follows: TGTGCCTGGAGTGTTAACAGCCGCACAGATACGCAGTATTTT. It encodes CAWSVNSRTDTQYF.

This clonotype was picked up many times. V usage is TRBV7-3 and J usage is TRBJ1-5, with D hard to call. Trimming removed 4 bases at V and 7 bases at J, with 11 bases between. Germline V CDR1 and CDR2: SGHTA, FQGTGA. CDR3 length equals 13 residues. CDR3 residues: CASSSAMGQPQHF. In DNA, the CDR3 is TGTGCCAGCAGCTCCGCGATGGGACAGCCCCAGCATTTT.

This clonotype has ten or more counts. The V and J genes are TRBV10-3 and TRBJ2-1; 7 nucleotides match TRBD2. J lost 9 bases, V lost 6 bases, and 5 bases had no gene match. CDR1 is ENHRY and CDR2 is SYGVKD in the germline V gene. The CDR3 contains 12 residues. The CDR3 DNA reads as TGTGCCATCAGACCCCCGGGGGGTGAGCAGTTCTTC. It yields the protein CAIRPPGGEQFF.

There are many counts of this clonotype. The chain combines TRBV20-1 with TRBJ2-3; D is ambiguous. The ends were cut back, 6 bases at V and 8 bases at J, with 12 bases in the middle. This CDR3 region has 11 residues. Per germline, CDR1 DFQATT and CDR2 SNEGSKA (reference sequence). CDR3 loop: CSATPTGTQYF. The CDR3 bases are TGCAGTGCCACACCGACTGGTACGCAGTATTTT.

This clonotype was observed many times. V and J are TRBV20-1 and TRBJ1-5; 8 bases match TRBD1. This CDR3 has 15 amino acids. The germline V gene encodes CDR1 DFQATT and CDR2 SNEGSKA (reference sequence). The trim removed 3 bases at V and 3 bases at J, leaving 7 bases unmatched. The chain's CDR3 is CSARGTGGNNQPQHF. CDR3 nucleotide sequence: TGCAGTGCTAGGGGAACAGGGGGGAACAATCAGCCCCAGCATTTT.

This clonotype was picked up many times. This chain joins TRBV19 and TRBJ2-3, with 7 bases that match TRBD1. CDR1 and CDR2 (germline): LNHDA, SQIVND (reference sequence). With 9 bases clipped from V and 1 base from J, the junction kept 7 bases outside the gene matches. CDR3 length equals 14 residues. In nucleotides, the CDR3 is TGTGCCAGCAGTTTAACAGGGGGCACAGATACGCAGTATTTT. It specifies CASSLTGGTDTQYF.

This clonotype was seen at least ten times. The J gene is TRBJ1-6, the V gene TRBV20-1; D may be TRBD1 (5 bases). CDR1 DFQATT and CDR2 SNEGSKA come from the germline V gene (reference sequence). Trimming left V 5 bases short and J 8 bases short, with 16 bases between. The CDR3 is 14 amino acids. CDR3 sequence (DNA): TGCAGTGCTGAAGATTCAGGGCGATATTCACCCCTCCACTTT. This encodes CSAEDSGRYSPLHF.

The CDR3 spells CSARDFRVDKTDTQYF. CDR3 DNA: TGCAGTGCTAGAGATTTCCGGGTCGACAAGACAGATACGCAGTATTTT. The chain is built from TRBV20-1 and TRBJ2-3, with D hard to call. The CDR3 totals 16 residues. Trimming stripped 0 bases from V and 3 bases from J, with 16 bases between. Germline assignment: CDR1 DFQATT and CDR2 SNEGSKA (reference sequence).

This clonotype was seen more than once but under ten times. The chain uses TRBV7-9 and TRBJ1-1, with D possibly matching TRBD1 (5 bases). This CDR3 region has 14 residues. V lost 5 bases, J lost 2 bases, and 12 bases lay in between. Germline values: CDR1 SEHNR, CDR2 FQNEAQ (reference sequence). The chain's CDR3 is CASSASRDNTEAFF. The CDR3, as DNA: TGTGCCAGCAGCGCATCCAGGGACAACACTGAAGCTTTCTTT.

Ten or more counts support this clonotype. The J gene is TRBJ1-3, the V gene TRBV7-6; D is perhaps TRBD1 (6 bases). Between the trimmed V and J ends, which lost 1 base and 0 bases, there was a span of 7 bases. CDR1 is SGHVS, CDR2 FNYEAQ, per germline. The CDR3 runs 15 residues. The CDR3 sequence: CASSLEQGSGNTIYF. The CDR3, as DNA: TGTGCCAGCAGCTTAGAACAGGGCTCTGGAAACACCATATATTTT.

The chain employs TRBV10-2 and TRBJ1-6, with D perhaps TRBD1 (6 bases). Germline values: CDR1 WSHSY, CDR2 SAAADI. This CDR3 spans 14 amino acids. V was clipped by 5 bases and J by 5 bases, with 10 bases between them. CDR3 sequence (DNA): TGCGCCAGCAGTCCCGAGGGGGATAATTCACCCCTCCACTTT. This translates into CASSPEGDNSPLHF.

Note on this clonotype: An end of the junction does not agree with germline; a read error may underlie this. The V and J genes are TRBV5-4 and TRBJ1-2; no firm D call. There are 12 residues in the CDR3. Germline CDR1 reads SGHNT; CDR2 reads YYREEE (reference sequence). The CDR3 sequence: CAGSSDMYGYTF. In DNA, the CDR3 is TGTGCCGGCAGCTCCGACATGTATGGCTACACCTTC. Using reference TRBV5-4 and TRBJ1-2 for the parts outside the CDR3, the full variable domain is ETGVTQSPTHLIKTRGQQVTLRCSSQSGHNTVSWYQQALGQGPQFIFQYYREEENGRGNFPPRFSGLQFPNYSSELNVNALELDDSALYLCAGSSDMYGYTFGSGTRLTVV.

This clonotype was detected only a few times. A much larger clone differs by one base, so this may be a read error. J is TRBJ2-5 and V is TRBV7-6; 8 bases fit TRBD2. This CDR3 comprises 14 residues. Germline assignment: CDR1 SGHVS and CDR2 FNYEAQ. V shed 5 bases and J 1 base; nucleotides not matched to a gene: 3. The DNA for the CDR3 is TGTGCCAGCAGCCAAAGCGGGGGCCAAGAGACCCAGTACTTC. As protein: CASSQSGGQETQYF.

Regarding this clonotype: A single base separates this from a much larger clone, so it may be a read error. V usage is TRBV11-1 and J usage is TRBJ2-7; D gene unclear. Trimming cost V 2 bases and J 6 bases, with 20 bases left between them. CDR3 length: 16 amino acids. CDR1 and CDR2 from the germline V gene are SGHAT and FQDESV (reference sequence). For the CDR3, the DNA is TGTGCCAGCAGCTTAAGTCTCATGGCCCCTTACTGCGAGCAGTACTTC. Protein: CASSLSLMAPYCEQYF.

Comments on this clonotype: A much larger clone lies one base from this, so it may be a read error. The missing conserved phenylalanine or tryptophan at the end of this CDR3 makes a read error likely. V is TRBV20-1 and J is TRBJ1-6, with TRBD1 matching over 7 bases. CDR3 size: 15 residues. The junction had 9 bases not matched to a gene; V was cut back by 6 bases and J by 4 bases. Germline lookup yields CDR1 DFQATT and CDR2 SNEGSKA (reference sequence). In DNA, the CDR3 is TGCAGTGCCCGGCCCGGGACAGCTTATAATTCACCCCTCCACCTT. Its protein is CSARPGTAYNSPLHL.

This clonotype appeared many times. The J gene is TRBJ1-1, the V gene TRBV15; 8 nucleotides agree with TRBD1. This CDR3 has 14 residues. The V gene end was trimmed by 4 bases and the J gene end by 4 bases; junction bases not matched to a gene: 5. Germline V CDR1 and CDR2: LNHNV, YYDKDF (reference sequence). Here the CDR3 DNA reads TGTGCCACCAGCACCAGGGGGCAATTCACTGAAGCTTTCTTT. Its protein product is CATSTRGQFTEAFF.

This clonotype occurred a few times. J is TRBJ1-1 and V is TRBV7-6, with 7 positions matching TRBD1. Germline-derived CDR1 and CDR2 are SGHVS and FNYEAQ. The trim removed 5 bases at V and 0 bases at J, leaving 6 bases unmatched. The CDR3 runs 15 residues. CDR3 DNA: TGTGCCAGCAGCCTGGGACAGATTTTGAACACTGAAGCTTTCTTT. Its translation: CASSLGQILNTEAFF.

This clonotype was seen a single time. V usage is TRBV9 and J usage is TRBJ2-3; 7 positions match TRBD1. CDR1 and CDR2 (germline): SGDLS, YYNGEE. Trimming took 4 bases from V and 2 from J; bases not matched to a gene: 10. This CDR3 comprises 16 residues. The CDR3 bases are TGTGCCAGCAGCCGATCCGGGACAGACCTCACAGATACGCAGTATTTT. As protein: CASSRSGTDLTDTQYF. The full variable domain, completed using reference TRBV9 and TRBJ2-3, is DSGVTQTPKHLITATGQRVTLRCSPRSGDLSVYWYQQSLDQGLQFLIQYYNGEERAKGNILERFSAQQFPDLHSELNLSSLELGDSALYFCASSRSGTDLTDTQYFGPGTRLTVL.

For the CDR3, the DNA is TGTGCCAGCAGCTTAGTGGGAGGTTCGTTAGCCAAAAACATTCAGTACTTC. The encoded protein is CASSLVGGSLAKNIQYF. The rearrangement joins TRBV7-2 to TRBJ2-4; D might be TRBD2 (6 bases). The length of the CDR3 is 17 residues. V was cut by 1 base and J by 0 bases, with 13 bases left in between. The germline V gene has CDR1 SGHTA and CDR2 FQGNSA.